This T cell receptor beta chain is drawn from a study of T cells in localized non-small cell lung cancer. Findings of the study overall: Detection in adjacent lung was observed for a median roughly 55 of the top 100 tumor clones.

Sequenced by immunoSEQ multiplex PCR; TCRdb stores in-frame clones only, minus some. The profile shows almost 5,500 clones, approximately 34% of them singletons. The CDR3 consists of 15 residues. Germline V CDR1 and CDR2: SGDLS, YYNGEE. V lost 5 bases, J lost 5 bases, and 19 bases lay in between. In its sample, this clone was seen a few times. As yet, its antigen is unknown. This chain links TRBV9 with TRBJ2-5, with D maybe TRBD2 (6 bases). This TCR was sampled from a male donor older than 55 with stage I squamous cell lung carcinoma. This sample comprised lung tumor tissue, obtained before any cancer treatment. The DNA for the CDR3 is TGTGCCAGCAGGGACCTCCTAGCGCTCCCGGAGACCCAGTACTTC. It encodes CASRDLLALPETQYF.